A single T cell receptor beta chain is shown here with its context. The antigen is unknown. The record originates from a study of T cell repertoires in ileal Crohn's disease. General study points: Every patient over 26.8% clonality showed endoscopic recurrence. Active smokers at surgery had more clonal expansions than non-smokers.

Time point of the sample: inflamed ileum from the surgical specimen. Produced via immunoSEQ multiplex PCR; TCRdb's table is partial and in-frame only. This table holds some 5,000 clones, 80% found once. Germline V lookup: CDR1 SGHRS, CDR2 YFSETQ. There are 13 residues in the CDR3. Trimming took off 1 base at V and 5 bases at J, with 9 bases between the two ends. This clonotype originated in an adult with Crohn's disease. J is TRBJ2-5 and V is TRBV5-1, with D perhaps TRBD1 (5 bases). The sample was ileal tissue. The CDR3 here is CASSLNRGETQYF. The DNA of the CDR3 is TGCGCCAGCAGCTTGAATAGGGGTGAGACCCAGTACTTC.